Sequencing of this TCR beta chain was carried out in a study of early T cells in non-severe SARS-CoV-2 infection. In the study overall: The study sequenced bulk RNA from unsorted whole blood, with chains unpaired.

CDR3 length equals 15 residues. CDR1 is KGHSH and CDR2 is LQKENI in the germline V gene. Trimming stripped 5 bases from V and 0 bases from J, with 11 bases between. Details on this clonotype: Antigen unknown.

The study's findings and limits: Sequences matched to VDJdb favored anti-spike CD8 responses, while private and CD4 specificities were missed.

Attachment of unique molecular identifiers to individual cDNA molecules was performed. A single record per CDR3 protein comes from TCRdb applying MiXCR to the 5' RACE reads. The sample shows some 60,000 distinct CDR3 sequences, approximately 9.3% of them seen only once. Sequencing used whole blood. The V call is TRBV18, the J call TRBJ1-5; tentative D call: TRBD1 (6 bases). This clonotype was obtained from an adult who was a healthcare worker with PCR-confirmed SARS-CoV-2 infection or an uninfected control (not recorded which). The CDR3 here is CASSSTGNSNQPQHF. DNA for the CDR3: TGTGCCAGCTCATCTACAGGGAATAGCAATCAGCCCCAGCATTTT.